This is a list of T cell receptor beta chains from one sample in a study of shared clonotypes between healthy human individuals. Some clones are missing from TCRdb's copy, which holds only in-frame ones; the method was immunoSEQ multiplex PCR. The data hold more than 2 million clones, with roughly 95% observed a single time. The material sequenced was naive CD4+ T cells sorted from blood. The source of these receptors is a young man in good health. Each CDR3 is given with its conserved first and last residue. Each record gives: V gene, clone size, J gene, CDR3 length, D gene, CDR3 DNA, CDR3 protein. A D gene is named only where the DNA matches it firmly. For some rows the clone size is stated as once, few or many, or as a class when expanded; others skip it.

TRBV7-2	.	TRBJ2-7	14	.	TGTGCCAGCAGCTTAATGCTTACCTCCTACGAGCAGTACTTC	CASSLMLTSYEQYF
TRBV2	.	TRBJ2-5	14	.	TGTGCCAGCAACTTTGATAGGGTCCAAGAGACCCAGTACTTC	CASNFDRVQETQYF
TRBV11-2	.	TRBJ1-6	17	.	TGTGCCAGCAGCTTAGGCCCAGGGGAGATGATAAATTCACCCCTCCACTTT	CASSLGPGEMINSPLHF
TRBV19	.	TRBJ2-7	15	.	TGTGCCAGTAGTCCTCAGGGCTTCCTTCCTTACGAGCAGTACTTC	CASSPQGFLPYEQYF
TRBV2	.	TRBJ1-2	15	TRBD1	TGTGCCAGCAGTGAAGAAACAGGGGGCAAGGATGGCTACACCTTC	CASSEETGGKDGYTF
TRBV10-3	.	TRBJ1-1	14	.	TGTGCCATCAGTGAGGGGGCGCAGGGTCCCGGAGCTTTCTTT	CAISEGAQGPGAFF
TRBV5-5	.	TRBJ2-5	15	.	TGTGCCAGCAGCTTGGTCCCAGGTGGTGGGGAGACCCAGTACTTC	CASSLVPGGGETQYF
TRBV20-1	.	TRBJ2-3	10	.	TGCAGTGTCCGGTCAGATACGCAGTATTTT	CSVRSDTQYF
TRBV29-1	.	TRBJ1-5	15	TRBD1	TGCAGCGCCCGGGACAGGGAGTATAGCAATCAGCCCCAGCATTTT	CSARDREYSNQPQHF
TRBV11-2	.	TRBJ2-7	16	TRBD2	TGTGCCAGCAGCTTATTTAAGCGGGGGACCTCCTACGAGCAGTACTTC	CASSLFKRGTSYEQYF
TRBV5-4	.	TRBJ2-1	16	TRBD2	TGTGCCAGCAGCAGCCGGACTAGCGGAGGCGATGGTGAGCAGTTCTTC	CASSSRTSGGDGEQFF
TRBV7-2	.	TRBJ2-3	16	TRBD2	TGTGCCAGCAGCCAAAGACTAGCGGGAAGGACAGATACGCAGTATTTT	CASSQRLAGRTDTQYF
TRBV30	.	TRBJ1-5	15	.	TGTGCCTGGAGTGTACAGGGCTCTAGCAATCAGCCCCAGCATTTT	CAWSVQGSSNQPQHF
TRBV9	.	TRBJ2-6	18	.	TGTGCCAGCAGCGTAGGAGGGGTCTCCACCTCTGGGGCCAACGTCCTGACTTTC	CASSVGGVSTSGANVLTF
TRBV28	.	TRBJ1-1	12	.	TGTGCCAGCAGTTTAATTGGAACTGAAGCTTTCTTT	CASSLIGTEAFF
TRBV7-2	.	TRBJ2-2	13	.	TGTGCCAGCAGCTTAGCTGGCGGCGGGGAGCTGTTTTTT	CASSLAGGGELFF
TRBV7-8	.	TRBJ1-6	18	.	TGTGCCAGCAGCGGTAAATTACAGGGAAAATCCTATAATTCACCCCTCCACTTT	CASSGKLQGKSYNSPLHF
TRBV9	.	TRBJ2-7	17	.	TGTGCCAGCAGCGTAGACCCCACAGGTCGCGGCTCCTACGAGCAGTACTTC	CASSVDPTGRGSYEQYF
TRBV30	.	TRBJ2-5	11	.	TGTGCCTGGGGGGAACAAGAGACCCAGTACTTC	CAWGEQETQYF
TRBV20-1	few	TRBJ2-1	11	.	TGCAGTGCTAGCGACAGCAATGAGCAGTTCTTC	CSASDSNEQFF
TRBV28	.	TRBJ1-5	11	.	TGTGCCAGCAGAACTGATCAGCCCCAGCATTTT	CASRTDQPQHF
TRBV27	.	TRBJ2-7	15	TRBD1	TGTGCCAGCAGTCCACTAGGGACAGCACCCTACGAGCAGTACTTC	CASSPLGTAPYEQYF
TRBV21-1	.	TRBJ1-6	14	.	TGTGCCAGCAGCAAAAAAGGGGGAAATTCACCCCTCCACTTT	CASSKKGGNSPLHF
TRBV4-1	.	TRBJ1-2	16	.	TGCGCCAGCAGCCAAATCCCCCAAGGGGTTAACTATGGCTACACCTTC	CASSQIPQGVNYGYTF
TRBV5-8	.	TRBJ1-5	16	.	TGTGCCAGCAGCCGGCTTGGGGGGTTGAGCAATCAGCCCCAGCATTTT	CASSRLGGLSNQPQHF
TRBV7-9	.	TRBJ1-1	14	.	TGTGCCAGCAGCTTTGAGATGGGCACAGCTGAAGCTTTCTTT	CASSFEMGTAEAFF
TRBV5-1	.	TRBJ1-6	16	TRBD1	TGCGCCAGCAGCTTGGCGACAGGGGTGGGGAATTCACCCCTCCACTTT	CASSLATGVGNSPLHF
TRBV25-1	.	TRBJ2-7	14	.	TGTGCCAGCAGTGTCCGGGCTTCCTCCTACGAGCAGTACTTC	CASSVRASSYEQYF
TRBV19	once	TRBJ1-4	15	TRBD1	TGTGCCAGTAGCCGGACAGGGGGTTCTAATGAAAAACTGTTTTTT	CASSRTGGSNEKLFF
TRBV19	.	TRBJ2-2	15	.	TGTGCCAGTACTCCCCGGACTACCAACACCGGGGAGCTGTTTTTT	CASTPRTTNTGELFF
TRBV19	.	TRBJ1-5	15	.	TGTGCCAGTAGTATCAGGGCGGGATTCAATCAGCCCCAGCATTTT	CASSIRAGFNQPQHF
TRBV2	.	TRBJ1-2	13	TRBD1	TGTGCCAGCAGCCTCCGACAGGGAACTGGCTACACCTTC	CASSLRQGTGYTF